Listed here is a single T cell receptor beta chain. What it recognizes is unknown. V was clipped by 3 bases and J by 6 bases, with 21 bases between them. CDR1 is DFQATT, CDR2 SNEGSKA, per germline (reference sequence). CDR3 size: 16 residues. This sample was included in a study of T cell responses to AZD1222 COVID-19 vaccine. Study-level results: Nearly half of spike-specific TCRs reportedly go after variant regions that carry no mutations.

Here immunoSEQ multiplex PCR was the method, and the copy in TCRdb shows in-frame clones only, minus some. The table shows more than 70,000 clones, with roughly 90% occurring only once. Sequencing used peripheral blood, obtained 28 days after the second AZD1222 dose. This sequence joins TRBV20-1 and TRBJ1-5; TRBD1 might be the D (6 bases). This sequence was found in an adult who received the AZD1222 COVID-19 vaccine. The chain's CDR3 is CSASWEGGGLGQPQHF. The DNA for the CDR3 is TGCAGTGCTAGTTGGGAGGGGGGCGGTTTGGGTCAGCCCCAGCATTTT.